The 23 T cell receptor beta chains listed next were all sequenced from one sample in a study of post-analysis software for immune sequencing data. Unique molecular identifiers were present in the TCR beta cDNA libraries. TCRdb processed the PCR reads anew with MiXCR; each CDR3 protein has one entry. This table holds approximately 440,000 distinct CDR3 sequences, approximately 46% found once. Antigen specificity for these receptors is unknown. Findings and caveats of the study: Included in a set of 5 or 6 TRBV segments more frequent in patients than controls were TRBV5-6, TRBV5-1 and TRBV20-1.

The material sequenced was blood. The receptors stem from a girl aged 10 to 17 with multiple sclerosis.

The V gene is TRBV5-1, the J gene TRBJ2-1; 7 positions match TRBD1. Germline CDR1 and CDR2: SGHRS and YFSETQ. This CDR3 has 15 amino acids. Trimming cost V 4 bases and J 2 bases; bases outside gene matches: 6. CDR3 bases: TGCGCCAGCAGCATGGTAGGACAGGCCTACAATGAGCAGTTCTTC. Its protein is CASSMVGQAYNEQFF.

This chain links TRBV29-1 with TRBJ2-5; no reliable D call. The length of the CDR3 is 14 residues. V gave up 4 bases and J gave up 4 bases, with 16 bases separating them. Germline CDR1 is SQVTM and CDR2 is ANQGSEA. The CDR3 spells CSVGRQWAGETQYF. In DNA, the CDR3 is TGCAGCGTTGGTCGACAATGGGCAGGAGAGACCCAGTACTTC.

This clonotype was observed a few times. The J gene is TRBJ1-3, the V gene TRBV20-1; perhaps TRBD1 as D (5 bases). The germline V and J ends were trimmed by 3 bases and 0 bases, with 12 bases remaining between them. CDR1 is DFQATT, CDR2 SNEGSKA, per germline (reference sequence). The CDR3 covers 15 residues. CDR3 coding DNA: TGCAGTGCTAGTGTCGGACATAGCTCTGGAAACACCATATATTTT. It translates to CSASVGHSSGNTIYF.

This clonotype has only a few counts. This CDR3 reads CASSYSGQGFSYEQYF. CDR3 bases: TGTGCCAGCAGTTACTCGGGACAGGGGTTCTCCTACGAGCAGTACTTC. V gene TRBV6-5 combines with J gene TRBJ2-7, with 10 positions matching TRBD1. Germline CDR1 is MNHEY and CDR2 is SVGAGI. This CDR3 region has 16 residues. J was trimmed by 0 bases and V by 0 bases; bases with no gene match: 2.

The chain combines TRBV6-5 with TRBJ2-1; no reliable D call. Germline lookup yields CDR1 MNHEY and CDR2 SVGAGI. V lost 3 bases, J lost 9 bases, and 18 bases lay in between. The CDR3 length is 15 residues. DNA for the CDR3: TGTGCCAGCAGTTATGTATTCGTAGGCCTCAGTGAGCAGTTCTTC. Its translation is CASSYVFVGLSEQFF.

This clonotype occurred a few times. V usage is TRBV11-2 and J usage is TRBJ2-5; the D is unclear. Trimming removed 6 bases at V and 7 bases at J, with 18 bases between. Germline loops: CDR1 SGHAT, CDR2 FQNNGV. This CDR3 comprises 14 residues. CDR3 sequence: CASRHLGPWGTQYF. The CDR3 DNA is TGTGCCAGCAGACACCTTGGACCCTGGGGGACCCAGTACTTC.

The V gene is TRBV7-2, the J gene TRBJ2-3; TRBD2 might be the D (5 bases). V was clipped by 9 bases and J by 4 bases, with 17 bases between them. Germline CDR1 SGHTA, CDR2 FQGNSA. The CDR3 extends over 14 amino acids. The CDR3 here is CASGAWLASDTQYF. In DNA form, the CDR3 reads TGTGCCAGTGGAGCGTGGCTAGCTTCAGATACGCAGTATTTT. The complete variable domain, with remaining parts taken from reference TRBV7-2 and TRBJ2-3, reads GAGVSQSPSNKVTEKGKDVELRCDPISGHTALYWYRQSLGQGLEFLIYFQGNSAPDKSGLPSDRFSAERTGGSVSTLTIQRTQQEDSAVYLCASGAWLASDTQYFGPGTRLTVL.

This chain links TRBV27 with TRBJ2-7, with D uncertain. The DNA matches TRBJ2-5 better at its end, which makes the J call doubtful. The CDR3 has 15 residues. Germline V CDR1 and CDR2: MNHEY, SMNVEV (reference sequence). The CDR3 reads CASSPHSPKAETQYF. In nucleotides, the CDR3 is TGTGCCAGCAGTCCCCATTCGCCGAAGGCGGAGACCCAGTACTTC.

This clonotype was found a few times. This chain connects TRBV4-3 to TRBJ2-7, with D perhaps matching TRBD2 (6 bases). Germline CDR1 and CDR2: LGHNA and YSLEER. CDR3 length: 14 amino acids. The germline V and J ends were trimmed by 0 bases and 2 bases, with 8 bases remaining between them. The CDR3 nucleotides are TGCGCCAGCAGCCAAGAAGGCGGGACCTACGAGCAGTACTTC. Amino acids: CASSQEGGTYEQYF.

This clonotype showed up just a few times. The chain uses TRBV20-1 and TRBJ2-3, with a possible D match to TRBD2 (6 bases). Trimming removed 6 bases from V and 4 bases from J, with 17 bases in between. The CDR3 is 14 amino acids. The germline gives CDR1 DFQATT, CDR2 SNEGSKA (reference sequence). The CDR3 DNA reads TGCAGTGCGTCGGCGGGGACGGGCCCAGATACGCAGTATTTT. Protein: CSASAGTGPDTQYF.

The CDR3 reads CASSRALAGHNEQFF. In DNA, the CDR3 is TGTGCCAGCAGCCGGGCGCTAGCGGGTCACAATGAGCAGTTCTTC. This sequence joins TRBV7-2 and TRBJ2-1; 8 bases are shared with TRBD2. The germline gives CDR1 SGHTA, CDR2 FQGNSA. V was pared by 5 bases and J by 5 bases, with 8 bases of the junction left unmatched. The CDR3 totals 15 residues.

Ten or more counts support this clonotype. V usage is TRBV7-2 and J usage is TRBJ2-1; D unclear. Trimming removed 1 base from V and 5 bases from J, with 12 bases in between. The germline CDR1 and CDR2 sequences are SGHTA and FQGNSA. The CDR3 runs to 15 residues. The CDR3 nucleotides read TGTGCCAGCAGCTTAGGAGTGGGATCCCACAATGAGCAGTTCTTC. Its protein is CASSLGVGSHNEQFF. The complete variable domain, with remaining parts taken from reference TRBV7-2 and TRBJ2-1, reads GAGVSQSPSNKVTEKGKDVELRCDPISGHTALYWYRQSLGQGLEFLIYFQGNSAPDKSGLPSDRFSAERTGGSVSTLTIQRTQQEDSAVYLCASSLGVGSHNEQFFGPGTRLTVL.

This clonotype has only a few counts. The CDR3 is CASTSGGWNEQYF. The CDR3 DNA follows: TGTGCCAGCACGTCCGGGGGGTGGAACGAGCAGTACTTC. The genes are TRBV6-2 or TRBV6-3 and TRBJ2-7, with 7 bases aligning to TRBD2. V lost 7 bases, J lost 5 bases, and 8 bases stayed unmatched. The germline V gene has CDR1 MNHEY and CDR2 SVGEGT. The CDR3 runs to 13 residues.

The gene calls are TRBV20-1 and TRBJ2-3, with 12 bases identical to TRBD2. From germline, CDR1 is DFQATT and CDR2 SNEGSKA (reference sequence). The CDR3 has 14 residues. V lost 5 bases to trimming and J lost 6 bases; unmatched junction nucleotides: 6. CDR3 in amino acids: CSAPTSGRYDTQYF. Here the CDR3 DNA reads TGCAGTGCTCCCACTAGCGGGAGGTATGATACGCAGTATTTT.

This clonotype was counted many times. The chain is built from TRBV27 and TRBJ1-2; tentative D call: TRBD1 (5 bases). The CDR3 contains 13 residues. Trimming left V 6 bases short and J 0 bases short, with 8 bases between. Germline CDR1 reads MNHEY; CDR2 reads SMNVEV (reference sequence). The CDR3 loop is CASRRDANYGYTF. The CDR3 DNA reads as TGTGCCAGCAGACGGGACGCTAACTATGGCTACACCTTC.

The chain uses TRBV28 and TRBJ2-4, with 9 bases identical to TRBD2. The better agreement between TRBJ2-7 and the DNA end casts doubt on the J call. This CDR3 has 17 amino acids. CDR1 and CDR2 (germline): MDHEN, SYDVKM. CDR3 sequence: CASSPPLGSGGYYEQYF. DNA of the CDR3: TGTGCCAGCAGTCCCCCTTTGGGTAGCGGGGGATACTACGAGCAGTACTTC.

The rearrangement uses TRBV3-1 and TRBJ1-2; D gene unclear. Germline V gives CDR1 LGHDT, CDR2 YNNKEL (reference sequence). V lost 6 bases to trimming and J lost 8 bases, with 10 bases between them. The CDR3 extends over 11 amino acids. In DNA, the CDR3 is TGTGCCAGCAGTAAAGGCGGAGGCTACACCTTC. Its translation is CASSKGGGYTF.

V and J are TRBV12-3 or TRBV12-4 and TRBJ2-5, with 9 bases that match TRBD2. With 3 bases clipped from V and 2 bases from J, the junction kept 4 bases outside the gene matches. This CDR3 has 15 amino acids. Written as DNA, the CDR3 is TGTGCCAGCAGTTTGTTTAGCGGGAGACAAGAGACCCAGTACTTC. Translation gives CASSLFSGRQETQYF.

The chain has TRBV5-1 and TRBJ1-1, with a weak D call TRBD1 (5 bases). The V end lost 3 bases, the J end lost 0 bases, and 9 bases lay between the germline ends. Per germline, CDR1 SGHRS and CDR2 YFSETQ. This CDR3 spans 14 amino acids. The CDR3: CASSSTVMNTEAFF. In DNA form, the CDR3 reads TGCGCCAGCAGCTCGACAGTAATGAACACTGAAGCTTTCTTT. The full variable domain, rest sourced from reference TRBV5-1 and TRBJ1-1, is KAGVTQTPRYLIKTRGQQVTLSCSPISGHRSVSWYQQTPGQGLQFLFEYFSETQRNKGNFPGRFSGRQFSNSRSEMNVSTLELGDSALYLCASSSTVMNTEAFFGQGTRLTVV.

V usage is TRBV28 and J usage is TRBJ2-5; D may be TRBD2 (6 bases). The CDR3 has 15 amino acids. V lost 6 bases, J lost 2 bases, and 16 bases lay in between. Germline V gene sequence: CDR1 MDHEN, CDR2 SYDVKM. DNA of the CDR3: TGTGCCAGCAGGCCCGAGGGTGCGGGACAAGAGACCCAGTACTTC. This gives the protein CASRPEGAGQETQYF.

The rearrangement joins TRBV9 to TRBJ1-4; 8 nucleotides agree with TRBD1. Germline values: CDR1 SGDLS, CDR2 YYNGEE. The CDR3 is 17 residues long. V trimming: 3 bases; J trimming: 4 bases; junction bases outside the gene matches: 11. CDR3 amino acids: CASSDVQGGSDNEKLFF. CDR3 in DNA: TGTGCCAGCAGCGACGTACAGGGGGGGAGTGATAATGAAAAACTGTTTTTT.

The chain links TRBV10-3 to TRBJ2-7; a weak D match, TRBD2 (6 bases). CDR1 is ENHRY and CDR2 is SYGVKD in the germline V gene. The CDR3 covers 14 residues. V was clipped by 10 bases and J by 0 bases, with 16 bases between them. The CDR3 loop is CATKGLTSSYEQYF. The CDR3 nucleotides read TGTGCCACGAAGGGACTGACAAGCTCCTACGAGCAGTACTTC.

There are a few counts of this clonotype. This chain links TRBV7-8 with TRBJ2-1, with 15 bases matching TRBD2. V was pared by 5 bases and J by 4 bases, with 0 bases of the junction left unmatched. This CDR3 contains 15 residues. Germline assignment: CDR1 SGHVS and CDR2 FQNEAQ. As DNA, the CDR3 is TGTGCCAGCAGCGGGACTAGCGGGAGGTACAATGAGCAGTTCTTC. Protein sequence: CASSGTSGRYNEQFF.